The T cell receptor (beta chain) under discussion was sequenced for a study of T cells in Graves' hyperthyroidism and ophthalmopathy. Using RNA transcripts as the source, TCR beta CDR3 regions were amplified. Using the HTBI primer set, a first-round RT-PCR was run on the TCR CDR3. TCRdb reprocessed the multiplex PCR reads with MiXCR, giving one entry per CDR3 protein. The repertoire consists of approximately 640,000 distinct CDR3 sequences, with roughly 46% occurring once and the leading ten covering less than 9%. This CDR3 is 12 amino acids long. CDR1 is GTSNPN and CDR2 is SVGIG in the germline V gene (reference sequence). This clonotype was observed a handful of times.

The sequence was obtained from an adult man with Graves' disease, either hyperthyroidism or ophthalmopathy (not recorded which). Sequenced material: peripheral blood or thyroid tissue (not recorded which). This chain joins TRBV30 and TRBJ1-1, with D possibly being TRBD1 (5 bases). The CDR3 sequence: CKGRGTNTEAFF. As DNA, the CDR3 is TGTAAGGGACGGGGGACGAACACTGAAGCTTTCTTT. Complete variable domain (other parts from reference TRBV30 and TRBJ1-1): SQTIHQWPATLVQPVGSPLSLECTVEGTSNPNLYWYRQAAGRGLQLLFYSVGIGQISSEVPQNLSASRPQDRQFILSSKKLLLSDSGFYLCKGRGTNTEAFFGQGTRLTVV.